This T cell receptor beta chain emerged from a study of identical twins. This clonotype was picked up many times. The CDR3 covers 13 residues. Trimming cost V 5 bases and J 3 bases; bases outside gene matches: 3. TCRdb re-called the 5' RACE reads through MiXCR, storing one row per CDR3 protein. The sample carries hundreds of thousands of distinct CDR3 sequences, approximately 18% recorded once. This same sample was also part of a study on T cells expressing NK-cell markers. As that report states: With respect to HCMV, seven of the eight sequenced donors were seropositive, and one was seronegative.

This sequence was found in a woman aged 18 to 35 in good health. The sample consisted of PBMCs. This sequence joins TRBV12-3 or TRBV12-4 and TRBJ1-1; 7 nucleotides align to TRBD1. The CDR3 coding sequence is TGTGCCAGCAGTCTTGACAGGGACACTGAAGCTTTCTTT. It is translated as CASSLDRDTEAFF.